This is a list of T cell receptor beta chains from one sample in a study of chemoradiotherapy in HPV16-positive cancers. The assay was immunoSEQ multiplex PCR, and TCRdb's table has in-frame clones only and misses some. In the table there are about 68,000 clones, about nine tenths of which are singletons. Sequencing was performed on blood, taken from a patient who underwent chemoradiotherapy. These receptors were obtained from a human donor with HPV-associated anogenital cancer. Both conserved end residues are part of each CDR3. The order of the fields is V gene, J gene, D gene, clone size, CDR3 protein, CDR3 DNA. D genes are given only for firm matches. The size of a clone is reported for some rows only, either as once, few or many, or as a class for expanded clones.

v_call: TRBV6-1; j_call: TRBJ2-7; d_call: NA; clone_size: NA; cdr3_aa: CASSTQKGPYEQYF; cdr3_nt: TGTGCCAGCAGTACCCAGAAGGGGCCCTACGAGCAGTACTTC
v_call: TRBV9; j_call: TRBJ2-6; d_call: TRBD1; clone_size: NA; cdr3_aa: CASSVGPTGASSGANVLTF; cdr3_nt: TGTGCCAGCAGCGTAGGTCCGACAGGGGCCAGCTCTGGGGCCAACGTCCTGACTTTC
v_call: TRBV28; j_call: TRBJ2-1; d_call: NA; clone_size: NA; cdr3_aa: CASSFPRASREQFF; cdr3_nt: TGTGCCAGCAGTTTTCCAAGGGCCAGCAGGGAGCAGTTCTTC
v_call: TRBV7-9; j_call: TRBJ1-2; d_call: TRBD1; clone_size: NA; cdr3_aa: CASTLGQGADGYTF; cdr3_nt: TGTGCCAGCACATTAGGACAGGGGGCAGATGGCTACACCTTC
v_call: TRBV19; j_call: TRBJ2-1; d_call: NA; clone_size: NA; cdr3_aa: CASSSTGNNEQFF; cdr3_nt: TGTGCCAGTAGTTCCACAGGGAACAATGAGCAGTTCTTC
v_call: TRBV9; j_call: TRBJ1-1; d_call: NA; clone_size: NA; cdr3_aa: CASSFLAANTEAFF; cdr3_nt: TGTGCCAGCAGTTTCTTGGCGGCGAACACTGAAGCTTTCTTT
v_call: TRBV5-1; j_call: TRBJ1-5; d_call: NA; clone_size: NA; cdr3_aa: CASSVNVNQPQHF; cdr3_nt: TGCGCCAGCAGCGTAAACGTTAATCAGCCCCAGCATTTT
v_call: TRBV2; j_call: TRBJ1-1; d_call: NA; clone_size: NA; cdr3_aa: CASKFAAGLNTEAFF; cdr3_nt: TGTGCCAGCAAATTCGCGGCAGGGTTGAACACTGAAGCTTTCTTT
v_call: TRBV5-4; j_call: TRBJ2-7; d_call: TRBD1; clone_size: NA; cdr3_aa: CASSAGQGPIEQYF; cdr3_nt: TGTGCCAGCAGCGCGGGACAGGGCCCTATCGAGCAGTACTTC
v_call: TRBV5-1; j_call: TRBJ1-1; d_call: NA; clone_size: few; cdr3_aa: CASSLELNTEAFF; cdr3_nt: TGCGCCAGCAGCTTGGAGCTCAACACTGAAGCTTTCTTT
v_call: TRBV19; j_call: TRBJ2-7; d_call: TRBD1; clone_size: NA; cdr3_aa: CASSDRGPTYEQYF; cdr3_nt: TGTGCCAGTAGTGACAGGGGGCCTACCTACGAGCAGTACTTC
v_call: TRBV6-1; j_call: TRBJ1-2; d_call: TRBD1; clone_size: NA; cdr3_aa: CASTPGQGAYGYTF; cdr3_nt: TGTGCCAGTACTCCGGGACAGGGGGCCTATGGCTACACCTTC
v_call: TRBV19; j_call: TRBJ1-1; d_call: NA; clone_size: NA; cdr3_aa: CASSISDRVNTEAFF; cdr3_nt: TGTGCCAGTAGTATATCGGACAGAGTGAACACTGAAGCTTTCTTT
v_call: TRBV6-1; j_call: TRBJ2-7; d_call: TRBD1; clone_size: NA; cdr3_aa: CASSAGTGVSYEQYF; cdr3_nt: TGTGCCAGCAGTGCCGGGACAGGGGTATCCTACGAGCAGTACTTC
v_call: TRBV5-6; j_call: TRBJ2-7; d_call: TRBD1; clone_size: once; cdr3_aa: CASSPGQGAREQYF; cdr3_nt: TGTGCCAGCAGCCCGGGACAGGGGGCGCGGGAGCAGTACTTC
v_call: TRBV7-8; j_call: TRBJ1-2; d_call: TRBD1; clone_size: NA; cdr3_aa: CASSAWGGDRANYGYTF; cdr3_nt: TGTGCCAGCAGCGCGTGGGGCGGGGACAGAGCTAACTATGGCTACACCTTC
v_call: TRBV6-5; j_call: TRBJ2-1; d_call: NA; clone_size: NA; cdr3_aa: CASSYSGQGLNEQFF; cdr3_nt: TGTGCCAGCAGTTACTCTGGGCAGGGTCTCAATGAGCAGTTCTTC
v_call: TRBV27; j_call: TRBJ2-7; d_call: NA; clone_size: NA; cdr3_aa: CASSFHTGSYEQYF; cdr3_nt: TGTGCCAGCAGTTTCCATACAGGGTCCTACGAGCAGTACTTC